This TCR beta chain came from a study of blood T cells in healthy people across ages. CDR1 and CDR2 from the germline V gene are SGHRS and YFSETQ. J lost 5 bases, V lost 4 bases, and 14 bases had no gene match. The CDR3 totals 17 residues. It was with a sample-barcoded 5' primer and a J-beta primer mix that a second PCR of roughly 7 to 12 cycles was run. TCRdb independently ran MiXCR on the 5' RACE reads; one entry per CDR3 protein. The sample includes around 800,000 distinct CDR3 sequences, roughly 25% of them seen just once. Study outcomes and limitations: Diversity of TCR beta correlated strongly with naive T cell percentage.

Donors were healthy Caucasian individuals from Russia aged about 6 to 95. Remarks on this clonotype: Its antigen remains unidentified.

A further study also used this sample, focusing on T cells of mothers and their children.

The sample was blood. This chain joins TRBV5-1 and TRBJ2-2; 7 nucleotides line up with TRBD1. The receptor comes from a boy between 10 and 17 years old in good health. This CDR3 is CASSQKRQGWETGELFF. As DNA, the CDR3 is TGCGCCAGCAGCCAGAAAAGACAGGGCTGGGAGACCGGGGAGCTGTTTTTT. The full variable domain, its missing parts supplied by reference TRBV5-1 and TRBJ2-2, is KAGVTQTPRYLIKTRGQQVTLSCSPISGHRSVSWYQQTPGQGLQFLFEYFSETQRNKGNFPGRFSGRQFSNSRSEMNVSTLELGDSALYLCASSQKRQGWETGELFFGEGSRLTVL.